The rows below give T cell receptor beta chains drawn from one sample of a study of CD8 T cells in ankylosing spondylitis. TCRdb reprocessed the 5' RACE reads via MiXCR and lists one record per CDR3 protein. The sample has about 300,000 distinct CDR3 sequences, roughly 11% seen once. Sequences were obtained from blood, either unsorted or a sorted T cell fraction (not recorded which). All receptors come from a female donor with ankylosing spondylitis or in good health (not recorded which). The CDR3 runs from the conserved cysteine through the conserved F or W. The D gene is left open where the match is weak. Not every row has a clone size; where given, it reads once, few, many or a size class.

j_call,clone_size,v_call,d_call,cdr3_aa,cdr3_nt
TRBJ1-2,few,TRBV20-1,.,CSARSRGGAEYGYTF,TGCAGTGCTAGGTCTCGAGGGGGGGCGGAATATGGCTACACCTTC
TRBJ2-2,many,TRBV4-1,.,CASSQVNVGANTGELFF,TGCGCCAGCAGCCAAGTGAACGTGGGGGCGAACACCGGGGAGCTGTTTTTT
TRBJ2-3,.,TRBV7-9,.,CASSWFSGGADTQYF,TGTGCCAGCAGCTGGTTTTCTGGAGGCGCAGATACGCAGTATTTT
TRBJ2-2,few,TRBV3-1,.,CASSQDMGPGELFF,TGTGCCAGCAGCCAAGATATGGGACCCGGGGAGCTGTTTTTT
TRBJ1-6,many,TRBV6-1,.,CASNRVNYNSPLHF,TGTGCCAGTAACAGGGTAAACTATAATTCACCCCTCCACTTT
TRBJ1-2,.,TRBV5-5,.,CASSLVARANYGYTF,TGTGCCAGCAGCTTGGTCGCTCGAGCTAACTATGGCTACACCTTC
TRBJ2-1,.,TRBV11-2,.,CASSSRRRVDEQFF,TGTGCCAGCAGTTCGCGGCGAAGGGTTGATGAGCAGTTCTTC
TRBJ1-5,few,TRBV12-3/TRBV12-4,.,CASSSSGGQPQHF,TGTGCCAGCAGTTCGTCTGGAGGTCAGCCCCAGCATTTT
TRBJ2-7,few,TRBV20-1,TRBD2,CSAEGTSGSYEQYF,TGCAGTGCTGAGGGGACTAGCGGATCCTACGAGCAGTACTTC
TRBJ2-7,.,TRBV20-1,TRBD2,CSASREGLPSEQYF,TGCAGTGCTAGTCGGGAGGGCCTTCCCAGCGAGCAGTACTTC
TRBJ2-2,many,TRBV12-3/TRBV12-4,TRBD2,CASTSPGGTSLPGELFF,TGTGCCAGCACTTCCCCAGGCGGGACTAGCTTGCCCGGGGAGCTGTTTTTT
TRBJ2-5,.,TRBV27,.,CASRGTLGTQYF,TGTGCCAGCAGGGGGACTTTAGGGACCCAGTACTTC
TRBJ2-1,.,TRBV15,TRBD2,CATSSRTSGSSEQFF,TGTGCCACCAGCAGCCGGACTAGCGGGAGTAGTGAGCAGTTCTTC